Below are 9 T cell receptor beta chains sequenced from a single sample in a study of memory CD4+ T cells and cytomegalovirus serostatus. Single viable CD3+CD4+CD8-CD45RO+ cells were sorted as the memory CD4+ T cells. Method: immunoSEQ multiplex PCR; TCRdb's copy keeps in-frame clones and lacks some. The sample records 35,000 to 50,000 clones, over 70% being singletons. The sample taken for sequencing was memory CD4+ T cells from blood. These receptors came from an adult in good health and CMV-seronegative.

The V and J genes are TRBV6-1 and TRBJ2-7; tentatively, D is TRBD2 (6 bases). V lost 10 bases, J lost 2 bases, and 9 bases lay in between. The CDR3 extends over 11 amino acids. Germline-derived CDR1 and CDR2 are MNHNS and SASEGT. The CDR3 nucleotides read TGTGCCACCTCGGGGGCCTACGAGCAGTACTTC. As protein: CATSGAYEQYF.

This sequence joins TRBV10-3 and TRBJ1-5, with D possibly matching TRBD1 (6 bases). With 10 bases removed from V and 4 bases from J, the gap between germline ends came to 20 bases. The CDR3 has 15 amino acids. Germline V lookup: CDR1 ENHRY, CDR2 SYGVKD. CDR3 loop: CATGTSGTSNQPQHF. CDR3 bases: TGTGCCACCGGAACCTCCGGGACATCGAATCAGCCCCAGCATTTT.

The chain uses TRBV28 and TRBJ1-6, with TRBD1 matching over 12 bases. The CDR3 has 17 residues. Trimming removed 4 bases from V and 10 bases from J; junction bases left unmatched: 11. Germline V gene sequence: CDR1 MDHEN, CDR2 SYDVKM. CDR3 DNA sequence: TGTGCCAGCAGTTCCCCGTACCGGGACAGGGGGCACTCACCCCTCCACTTT. Its protein is CASSSPYRDRGHSPLHF.

This chain connects TRBV6-1 to TRBJ1-1; D is possibly TRBD1 (5 bases). Germline loops: CDR1 MNHNS, CDR2 SASEGT. Deletions cut 6 bases from V and 0 bases from J, with 8 bases between. This CDR3 region has 13 residues. The CDR3 nucleotides are TGTGCCAGCAGGGGAGGGGTGAACACTGAAGCTTTCTTT. Its protein product is CASRGGVNTEAFF.

This chain joins TRBV7-9 and TRBJ1-1, with D perhaps matching TRBD1 (5 bases). The V end lost 5 bases, the J end lost 5 bases, and 12 bases lay between the germline ends. The germline gives CDR1 SEHNR, CDR2 FQNEAQ (reference sequence). This CDR3 is 13 amino acids long. The DNA of the CDR3 is TGTGCCAGCAGCAGGGCCGGGGGGACTGAAGCTTTCTTT. This translates into CASSRAGGTEAFF.

The V call is TRBV29-1, the J call TRBJ1-1, with D possibly being TRBD1 (5 bases). The CDR3 spans 12 residues. Germline CDR1 is SQVTM and CDR2 is ANQGSEA. The V gene lost 4 bases and the J gene lost 8 bases, with 14 bases spanning the gap. CDR3 nucleotides: TGCAGCGTTGCCGTGTCAAGGACAGAAGCTTTCTTT. Translating it yields CSVAVSRTEAFF. The whole variable domain, remainder taken from reference TRBV29-1 and TRBJ1-1, is SAVISQKPSRDICQRGTSLTIQCQVDSQVTMMFWYRQQPGQSLTLIATANQGSEATYESGFVIDKFPISRPNLTFSTLTVSNMSPEDSSIYLCSVAVSRTEAFFGQGTRLTVV.

CDR3 residues: CASSETRKRGANNEQFF. The DNA of the CDR3 is TGTGCCAGCAGTGAGACCCGAAAGCGGGGGGCAAACAATGAGCAGTTCTTC. V is TRBV2 and J is TRBJ2-1; 9 positions match TRBD2. The CDR3 runs to 17 residues. V was clipped by 3 bases and J by 5 bases; unmatched bases: 11. Germline V CDR1 and CDR2: SNHLY, FYNNEI. Drawing the rest from reference TRBV2 and TRBJ2-1, the complete variable domain is EPEVTQTPSHQVTQMGQEVILRCVPISNHLYFYWYRQILGQKVEFLVSFYNNEISEKSEIFDDQFSVERPDGSNFTLKIRSTKLEDSAMYFCASSETRKRGANNEQFFGPGTRLTVL.

The chain recombines TRBV2 with TRBJ2-1, with D perhaps given as TRBD1 or TRBD2 (5 bases each). The CDR3 has 11 amino acids. V shed 4 bases and J shed 10 bases, with 8 bases lying between them. Germline CDR1 SNHLY, CDR2 FYNNEI. This chain's CDR3 is CASSVGTEQFF. CDR3 bases: TGTGCCAGCAGTGTAGGGACCGAGCAGTTCTTC.

The V call is TRBV6-1, the J call TRBJ1-3; D ambiguous. The V end lost 6 bases, the J end lost 0 bases, and 6 bases lay between the germline ends. The CDR3 has 13 residues. The germline V gene has CDR1 MNHNS and CDR2 SASEGT. DNA of the CDR3: TGTGCCAGCAGCTTGCTCTCTGGAAACACCATATATTTT. Amino acid sequence: CASSLLSGNTIYF.